A selection of T cell receptor beta chains follows, all from one sample in a study of T cell changes during pregnancy in multiple sclerosis. Assay: immunoSEQ multiplex PCR; the TCRdb copy retains only in-frame clones and omits some. The table includes about 75,000 clones, around 89% detected once. This material consisted of peripheral blood, taken in the first trimester of pregnancy. The receptors here all came from a female donor in good health, enrolled as a control in a pregnancy study. Each CDR3 is given with its conserved first and last residue. A D gene is named only where the DNA matches it firmly. The size field is filled for only some rows; it gives once, few, many or a size class.

.	TRBV4-3	.	TRBJ2-6	CASSQEGAPGANVLTF	TGCGCCAGCAGCCAAGAGGGGGCGCCTGGGGCCAACGTCCTGACTTTC
.	TRBV11-1	TRBD2	TRBJ2-1	CASSASGTTRNEQFF	TGTGCCAGCAGCGCTTCCGGGACTACACGCAATGAGCAGTTCTTC
.	TRBV4-3	.	TRBJ1-5	CASSQDAGVQGHQPQHF	TGCGCCAGCAGCCAAGATGCCGGCGTTCAGGGGCATCAGCCCCAGCATTTT
.	TRBV6-5	.	TRBJ1-2	CASTGGNGYTF	TGTGCCAGCACCGGGGGGAATGGCTACACCTTC
.	TRBV30	.	TRBJ1-5	CAWSPGSNQPQHF	TGTGCCTGGAGTCCGGGTAGCAATCAGCCCCAGCATTTT
.	TRBV2	.	TRBJ1-5	CASSDPQDSNQPQHF	TGTGCCAGCAGTGATCCGCAGGATAGCAATCAGCCCCAGCATTTT
once	TRBV5-1	.	TRBJ2-3	CASVDSLSTDTQYF	TGCGCCAGCGTCGACAGTTTGAGCACAGATACGCAGTATTTT
.	TRBV7-9	.	TRBJ2-7	CASSLRRGYEQYF	TGTGCCAGCAGCTTAAGGAGGGGCTACGAGCAGTACTTC
.	TRBV18	TRBD1	TRBJ1-1	CASRGQEMNTEAFF	TGTGCCAGCCGAGGACAGGAGATGAACACTGAAGCTTTCTTT
.	TRBV27	.	TRBJ2-3	CASSFWRPEKGTDTQYF	TGTGCCAGCAGTTTTTGGCGGCCAGAGAAAGGCACAGATACGCAGTATTTT